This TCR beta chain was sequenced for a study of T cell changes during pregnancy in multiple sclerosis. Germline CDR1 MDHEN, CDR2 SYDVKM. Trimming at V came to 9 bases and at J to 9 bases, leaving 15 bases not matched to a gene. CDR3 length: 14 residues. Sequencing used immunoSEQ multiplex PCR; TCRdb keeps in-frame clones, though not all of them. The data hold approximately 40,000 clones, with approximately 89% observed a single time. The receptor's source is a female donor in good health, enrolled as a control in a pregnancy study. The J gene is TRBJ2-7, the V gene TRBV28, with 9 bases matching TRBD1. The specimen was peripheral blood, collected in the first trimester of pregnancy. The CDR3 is CASGDGTGHLRQYF. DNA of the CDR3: TGTGCCAGTGGGGACGGGACAGGGCATCTTAGGCAGTACTTC.